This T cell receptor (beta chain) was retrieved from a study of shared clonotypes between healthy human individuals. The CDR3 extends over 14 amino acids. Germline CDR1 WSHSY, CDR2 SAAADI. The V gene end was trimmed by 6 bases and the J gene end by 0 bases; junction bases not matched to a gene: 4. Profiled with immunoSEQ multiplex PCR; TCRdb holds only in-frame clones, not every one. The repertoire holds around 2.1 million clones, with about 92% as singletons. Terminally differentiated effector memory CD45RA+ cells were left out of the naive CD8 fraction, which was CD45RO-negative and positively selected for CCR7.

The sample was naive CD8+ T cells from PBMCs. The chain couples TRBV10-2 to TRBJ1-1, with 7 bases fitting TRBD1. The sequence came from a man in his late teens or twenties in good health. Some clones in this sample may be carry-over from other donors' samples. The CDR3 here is CASSPGQMNTEAFF. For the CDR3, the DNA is TGCGCCAGCAGCCCGGGACAGATGAACACTGAAGCTTTCTTT.